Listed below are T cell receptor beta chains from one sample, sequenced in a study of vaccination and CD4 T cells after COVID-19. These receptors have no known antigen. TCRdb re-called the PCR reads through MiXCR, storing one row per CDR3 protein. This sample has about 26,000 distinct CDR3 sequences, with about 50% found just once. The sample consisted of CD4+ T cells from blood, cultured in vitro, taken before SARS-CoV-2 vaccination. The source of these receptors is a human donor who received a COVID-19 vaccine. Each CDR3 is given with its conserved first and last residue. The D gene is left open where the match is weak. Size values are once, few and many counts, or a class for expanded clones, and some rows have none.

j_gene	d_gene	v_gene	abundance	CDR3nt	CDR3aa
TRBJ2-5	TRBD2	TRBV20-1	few	TGCAGTCTTGTCGAAAAGACTAGCGGGGGGGGAGAGACCCAGTACTTC	CSLVEKTSGGGETQYF
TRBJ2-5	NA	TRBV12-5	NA	TGTGCTAGTGGTTTAGGGGAGACCCAGTACTTC	CASGLGETQYF
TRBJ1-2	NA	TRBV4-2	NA	TGTGCCAGCAGCCAAGATCAGAGCACCAGCAACTATGGCTACACCTTC	CASSQDQSTSNYGYTF
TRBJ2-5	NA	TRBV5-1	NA	TGCGCCAGCAGCCAAGGCGGGGAGACCCAGTACTTC	CASSQGGETQYF
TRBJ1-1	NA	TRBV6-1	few	TGTGCCAGCAGTGAGAACAATATGAACACTGAAGCTTTCTTT	CASSENNMNTEAFF
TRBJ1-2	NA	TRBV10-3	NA	TGTGCCATCAGTGAGGGGGGAACTAACTATGGCTACACCTTC	CAISEGGTNYGYTF
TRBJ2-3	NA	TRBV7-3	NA	TGTGCCAGCAGCTCAACCGGACCAGATACGCAGTATTTT	CASSSTGPDTQYF
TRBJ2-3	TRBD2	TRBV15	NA	TGTGCCACCAGCAGAGCTAGCGGGGGGAATACGCAGTATTTT	CATSRASGGNTQYF
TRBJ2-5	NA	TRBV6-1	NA	TGTGCCAGCAGCTCGGGGGATCAAGAGACCCAGTACTTC	CASSSGDQETQYF
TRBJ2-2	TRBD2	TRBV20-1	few	TGCAGTGCCGGACTAGCGGCAGACACCGGGGAGCTGTTTTTT	CSAGLAADTGELFF
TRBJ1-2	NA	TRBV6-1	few	TGTGCCAGCAGTGACTCAGGGGTCTACGGCTACACCTTC	CASSDSGVYGYTF
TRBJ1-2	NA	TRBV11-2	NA	TGTGCCAGCAGCTTAGTGTCGGGATATGGCTACACCTTC	CASSLVSGYGYTF
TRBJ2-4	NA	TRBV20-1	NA	TGCAGTGCTAGCTTTCGGTACATTCAGTACTTC	CSASFRYIQYF
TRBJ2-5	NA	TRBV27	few	TGTGCCAGCAGTAGGAAAGGGACAGAGACCCAGTACTTC	CASSRKGTETQYF
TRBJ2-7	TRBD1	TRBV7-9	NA	TGCGCCAGCAGCGTGGGACAGGGGGTCTACGAGCAGTACTTC	CASSVGQGVYEQYF
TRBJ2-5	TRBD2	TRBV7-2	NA	TGTGCCAGCAGCTACCGGACTAGCGGGGAAGAGACCCAGTACTTC	CASSYRTSGEETQYF
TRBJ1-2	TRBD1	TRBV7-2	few	TGTGCCAGCAGCGCGATGAACAGGGGGCGTGGGGGCTACACCTTC	CASSAMNRGRGGYTF
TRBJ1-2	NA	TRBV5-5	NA	TGTGCCAGCAGCTTGGTCTTTTCAGGGAACTATGGCTACACCTTC	CASSLVFSGNYGYTF
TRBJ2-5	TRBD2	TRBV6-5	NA	TGTGCCAGCAGTTACTCGCTAGCGGGGATCCAAGAGACCCAGTACTTC	CASSYSLAGIQETQYF
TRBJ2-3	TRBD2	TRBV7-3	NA	TGTGCCAGCAGCTTAACGGGCGGGGGGCAATTAGATACGCAGTATTTT	CASSLTGGGQLDTQYF
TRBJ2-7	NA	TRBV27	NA	TGTGCCAGCAGGAGCACAGGGAGGGACGAGCAGTACTTC	CASRSTGRDEQYF
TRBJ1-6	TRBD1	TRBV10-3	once	TGTGCCATCAGGGGGACAGGGCCATCTTTTTCACCCCTCCACTTT	CAIRGTGPSFSPLHF
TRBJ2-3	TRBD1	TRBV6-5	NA	TGTGCCAGCAGTTACGGGACAGGGTTGGCAGATACGCAGTATTTT	CASSYGTGLADTQYF
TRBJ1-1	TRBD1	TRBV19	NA	TGTGCCAGTAGTATAATAGCGGGCAGGGGGTCCACTGAAGCTTTCTTT	CASSIIAGRGSTEAFF
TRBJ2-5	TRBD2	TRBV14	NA	TGTGCCAGCAGCTATACTAGCGGGGGGGCCGAGACCCAGTACTTC	CASSYTSGGAETQYF
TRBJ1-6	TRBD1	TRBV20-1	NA	TGCAGTGCTAAGCCGGGACAGGGAGATTCACCCCTCCACTTT	CSAKPGQGDSPLHF
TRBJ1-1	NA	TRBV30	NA	TGTGCCTGGACTACAAAGGTTGAGGGCACTGAAGCTTTCTTT	CAWTTKVEGTEAFF
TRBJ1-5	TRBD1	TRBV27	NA	TGTGCCAGCAGAAATACAGGGGTAAGCAATCAGCCCCAGCATTTT	CASRNTGVSNQPQHF
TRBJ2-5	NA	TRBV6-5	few	TGTGCCAGCAGTTACTCGAAGGGGACCCAGTACTTC	CASSYSKGTQYF
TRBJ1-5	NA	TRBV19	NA	TGTGCCAGTAGTGTATCAGGGAATCAGCCCCAGCATTTT	CASSVSGNQPQHF
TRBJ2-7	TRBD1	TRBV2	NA	TGTGCCAGCAGTGGCCGACCCAGGGGGTACGAGCAGTACTTC	CASSGRPRGYEQYF
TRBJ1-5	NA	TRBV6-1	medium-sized	TGTGCCAGCACAGTGACAGGATATCAGCCCCAGCATTTT	CASTVTGYQPQHF
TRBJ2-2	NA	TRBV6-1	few	TGTGCCAGCAGGGAAACAGCCACCGGGGAGCTGTTTTTT	CASRETATGELFF
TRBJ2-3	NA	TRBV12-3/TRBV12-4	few	TGTGCCAGCAGTTTTATTGCCGGGGATACGCAGTATTTT	CASSFIAGDTQYF
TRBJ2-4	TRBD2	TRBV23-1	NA	TGCGCCAGCAGTCAATCGAGGGCTAGCGGGGGGCATCTAGCCAAAAACATTCAGTACTTC	CASSQSRASGGHLAKNIQYF
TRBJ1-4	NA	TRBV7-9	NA	TGTGCCAGCAGCACAGGCGGCGTTGAAAAACTGTTTTTT	CASSTGGVEKLFF
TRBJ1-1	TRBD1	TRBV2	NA	TGTGCCAGCAGTGAAAGCAGGGGGCTCACGGCTTTCTTT	CASSESRGLTAFF
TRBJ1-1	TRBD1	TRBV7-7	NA	TGTGCCAGCAGGCCTAACAGGGGTTGGGGGAACACTGAAGCTTTCTTT	CASRPNRGWGNTEAFF
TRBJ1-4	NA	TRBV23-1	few	TGCGCCAGCAGTCACAGGGTAGGGGAAAAACTGTTTTTT	CASSHRVGEKLFF